The next 18 T cell receptor beta chains were all read from a single sample in a study of blood T cell repertoires in COVID-19. Sequenced by immunoSEQ multiplex PCR; TCRdb stores in-frame clones only, minus some. The table has tens of thousands of clones, 80% to 90% seen once. Material for sequencing was peripheral blood. The receptors were gathered from a man between 60 and 70 years old with active COVID-19.

The CDR3 region has the DNA TGTGCCAGTTGGGACAGGGGGCGTCTTAATGAGCAGTTCTTC. It codes for CASWDRGRLNEQFF. V gene TRBV19 combines with J gene TRBJ2-1; 12 bases agree with TRBD1. J lost 7 bases, V lost 8 bases, and 6 bases had no gene match. The CDR3 extends over 14 amino acids. CDR1 LNHDA and CDR2 SQIVND come from the germline V gene (reference sequence). Drawing the rest from reference TRBV19 and TRBJ2-1, the complete variable domain is DGGITQSPKYLFRKEGQNVTLSCEQNLNHDAMYWYRQDPGQGLRLIYYSQIVNDFQKGDIAEGYSVSREKKESFPLTVTSAQKNPTAFYLCASWDRGRLNEQFFGPGTRLTVL.

The chain recombines TRBV5-1 with TRBJ2-5; 12 bases fit TRBD2. This CDR3 is built from 16 residues. The junction had 5 bases not matched to a gene; V was cut back by 4 bases and J by 1 base. Germline-derived CDR1 and CDR2 are SGHRS and YFSETQ. CDR3 in DNA: TGCGCCAGCAGCGAAGGACTAGCGGGATCCCAAGAGACCCAGTACTTC. Translating it yields CASSEGLAGSQETQYF.

The chain combines TRBV28 with TRBJ1-5; D remains ambiguous. CDR3 size: 13 residues. CDR1 MDHEN and CDR2 SYDVKM come from the germline V gene. V lost 7 bases, J lost 6 bases, and 13 bases lay in between. The CDR3 loop reads CASTPGVGQPQHF. CDR3 nucleotides: TGTGCCAGCACCCCCGGGGTAGGTCAGCCCCAGCATTTT.

The chain carries TRBV5-6 and TRBJ2-2; D might be TRBD2 (5 bases). V was clipped by 6 bases and J by 6 bases, with 12 bases between them. This CDR3 contains 13 residues. The germline CDR1 and CDR2 sequences are SGHDT and YYEEEE. The CDR3 DNA is TGTGCCAGCACCCTACGAGGGCCCGGGGAGCTGTTTTTT. It yields the protein CASTLRGPGELFF.

The chain combines TRBV14 with TRBJ2-3; D perhaps matches TRBD2 (6 bases). V was pared by 0 bases and J by 0 bases, with 13 bases between. The CDR3 spans 17 residues. The germline gives CDR1 SGHDN, CDR2 FVKESK. CDR3 DNA sequence: TGTGCCAGCAGCCAAGATCGCGGGACCCTTAGCACAGATACGCAGTATTTT. Translated, it gives CASSQDRGTLSTDTQYF. Filled out from reference TRBV14 and TRBJ2-3, the complete variable domain reads EAGVTQFPSHSVIEKGQTVTLRCDPISGHDNLYWYRRVMGKEIKFLLHFVKESKQDESGMPNNRFLAERTGGTYSTLKVQPAELEDSGVYFCASSQDRGTLSTDTQYFGPGTRLTVL.

This chain uses TRBV5-6 with TRBJ2-1; 11 nucleotides align to TRBD2. Trimming at V came to 3 bases and at J to 8 bases, leaving 4 bases not matched to a gene. Germline V gene lookup returns CDR1 SGHDT and CDR2 YYEEEE. There are 14 residues in the CDR3. CDR3 in DNA: TGTGCCAGCAGCTCCCGGACTAGCGGGTATGAGCAGTTCTTC. This translates into CASSSRTSGYEQFF.

The chain has TRBV7-8 and TRBJ2-7; 10 bases agree with TRBD1. The germline V gene encodes CDR1 SGHVS and CDR2 FQNEAQ. V was pared by 4 bases and J by 4 bases, with 16 bases of the junction left unmatched. The CDR3 spans 18 residues. The DNA of the CDR3 is TGTGCCAGCAGCTATGCCCGGGACAGGGGACTCCGGCAGTACGAGCAGTACTTC. It encodes CASSYARDRGLRQYEQYF.

The chain couples TRBV6-1 to TRBJ2-6, with unresolved D. Germline values: CDR1 MNHNS, CDR2 SASEGT. V was pared by 1 base and J by 0 bases, with 4 bases between. This CDR3 region has 15 residues. The CDR3 DNA reads as TGTGCCAGCAGTGAAGACAACTCTGGGGCCAACGTCCTGACTTTC. Amino acids: CASSEDNSGANVLTF.

The genes are TRBV28 and TRBJ2-1; D is possibly TRBD2 (5 bases). Germline values: CDR1 MDHEN, CDR2 SYDVKM. V shed 6 bases and J shed 6 bases, with 18 bases lying between them. The CDR3 spans 15 residues. The DNA of the CDR3 is TGTGCCAGCAGATGGAGGACGGGAACCTCCAATGAGCAGTTCTTC. Its translation: CASRWRTGTSNEQFF.

This clone was seen only a few times. The chain has TRBV2 and TRBJ1-6; TRBD1 is a possible D gene (6 bases). CDR3 length: 14 amino acids. Trimming pared 5 bases from V and 6 bases from J, leaving 11 bases between. CDR1 and CDR2 (germline): SNHLY, FYNNEI. The CDR3 loop is CASSPQGTNSPLHF. As DNA, the CDR3 is TGTGCCAGCAGTCCACAGGGTACTAATTCACCCCTCCACTTT.

As DNA, the CDR3 is TGTGCCAGCAGCCCCGGGACTAGCGGGAGTTACCTCAGAGATACGCAGTATTTT. Its protein is CASSPGTSGSYLRDTQYF. The rearrangement links TRBV7-9 to TRBJ2-3; TRBD2 matches 14 bases. From germline, CDR1 is SEHNR and CDR2 FQNEAQ (reference sequence). J was trimmed by 5 bases and V by 5 bases; bases with no gene match: 12. This CDR3 has 18 amino acids.

V and J are TRBV4-3 and TRBJ2-4; no clear D. The length of the CDR3 is 15 residues. Germline V CDR1 and CDR2: LGHNA, YSLEER. Trimming took 0 bases from V and 0 from J, leaving 6 bases between them. CDR3: CASSQEARAKNIQYF. CDR3 coding DNA: TGCGCCAGCAGCCAAGAGGCCCGAGCCAAAAACATTCAGTACTTC.

This clone was detected only a few times. The rearrangement links TRBV7-3 to TRBJ2-1; the match to TRBD2 covers 9 bases. With 5 bases clipped from V and 9 bases from J, the junction kept 14 bases outside the gene matches. The germline gives CDR1 SGHTA, CDR2 FQGTGA. This CDR3 comprises 16 residues. The CDR3 bases are TGTGCCAGCAGCCCCGTAGCGGGAGTCGAATTTGGTGAGCAGTTCTTC. Its translation is CASSPVAGVEFGEQFF. The full variable domain, with the rest looked up from reference TRBV7-3 and TRBJ2-1, is GAGVSQTPSNKVTEKGKYVELRCDPISGHTALYWYRQSLGQGPEFLIYFQGTGAADDSGLPNDRFFAVRPEGSVSTLKIQRTERGDSAVYLCASSPVAGVEFGEQFFGPGTRLTVL.

CDR3 DNA: TGTGCCAGCAGCCTTCCTCGGGGGAAAGGCCACGAGCAGTACTTC. It translates to CASSLPRGKGHEQYF. This sequence joins TRBV7-3 and TRBJ2-7, with D possibly TRBD2 on 6 matching bases. The V gene's germline CDR1 is SGHTA and CDR2 FQGTGA. The CDR3 covers 15 residues. Trimming pared 5 bases from V and 5 bases from J, leaving 19 bases between.

The chain couples TRBV6-5 to TRBJ2-1; 7 nucleotides align to TRBD2. The CDR3 runs to 15 residues. CDR1 is MNHEY and CDR2 is SVGAGI in the germline V gene. J was trimmed by 7 bases and V by 2 bases; bases with no gene match: 8. The CDR3 nucleotides are TGTGCCAGCAGTTACGGGGCTAGCGGAGATAATGAGCAGTTCTTC. This translates into CASSYGASGDNEQFF.

The chain carries TRBV4-3 and TRBJ1-4; TRBD1 matches at 10 bases. Trimming took 1 base from V and 8 from J; bases not matched to a gene: 7. The CDR3 covers 16 residues. Germline assignment: CDR1 LGHNA and CDR2 YSLEER. CDR3 in amino acids: CASSQGRGTGVEKLFF. Here the CDR3 DNA reads TGCGCCAGCAGCCAAGGCCGAGGGACAGGGGTCGAAAAACTGTTTTTT.

CDR3 DNA: TGTGCCAGCAGCTCTATAGCGGGCTCATACAATGAGCAGTTCTTC. The encoded protein is CASSSIAGSYNEQFF. The rearrangement joins TRBV7-3 to TRBJ2-1; the match to TRBD2 covers 7 bases. The germline V gene has CDR1 SGHTA and CDR2 FQGTGA. The V gene end was trimmed by 4 bases and the J gene end by 4 bases; junction bases not matched to a gene: 7. The CDR3 loop spans 15 amino acids.

This clone was observed a single time. V usage is TRBV4-3 and J usage is TRBJ2-7, with TRBD2 matching over 9 bases. V gave up 4 bases and J gave up 2 bases; unmatched junction bases: 15. There are 18 residues in the CDR3. CDR1 is LGHNA, CDR2 YSLEER, per germline. The CDR3 DNA reads TGCGCCAGCAGCCTCCGAGGAGGGGATCCTAGCGGGACCTACGAGCAGTACTTC. Its translation: CASSLRGGDPSGTYEQYF.